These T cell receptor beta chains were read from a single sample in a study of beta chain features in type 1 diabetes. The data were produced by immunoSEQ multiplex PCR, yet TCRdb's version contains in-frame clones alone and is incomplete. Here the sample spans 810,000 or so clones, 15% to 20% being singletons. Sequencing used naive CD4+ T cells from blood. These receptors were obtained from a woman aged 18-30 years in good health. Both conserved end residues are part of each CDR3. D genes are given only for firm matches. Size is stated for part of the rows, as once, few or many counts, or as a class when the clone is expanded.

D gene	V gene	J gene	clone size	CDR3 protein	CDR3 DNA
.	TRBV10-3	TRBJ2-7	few	CAISVQGEYEQYF	TGTGCCATCAGTGTACAGGGTGAATACGAGCAGTACTTC
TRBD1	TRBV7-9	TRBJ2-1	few	CASSLKGYLGDREYNEQFF	TGTGCCAGCAGCTTAAAAGGGTACCTCGGGGACAGGGAATACAATGAGCAGTTCTTC
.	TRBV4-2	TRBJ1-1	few	CASSQLTVTVTEAFF	TGTGCCAGCAGCCAGCTGACAGTGACCGTCACTGAAGCTTTCTTT
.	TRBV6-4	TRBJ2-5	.	CATERRASQETQYF	TGTGCCACCGAACGAAGAGCTTCCCAAGAGACCCAGTACTTC
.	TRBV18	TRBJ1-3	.	CASSHRQDPSGNTIYF	TGTGCCAGCTCACATCGACAGGATCCCTCTGGAAACACCATATATTTT
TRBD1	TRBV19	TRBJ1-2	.	CASSDGDRVFGYTF	TGTGCCAGTAGTGATGGGGACAGGGTTTTTGGCTACACCTTC
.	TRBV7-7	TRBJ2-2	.	CASSKQLGANTGELFF	TGTGCTAGCAGCAAACAACTAGGTGCGAACACCGGGGAGCTGTTTTTT
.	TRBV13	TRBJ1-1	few	CASSAAGNTEAFF	TGTGCCAGCAGCGCCGCCGGCAACACTGAAGCCTTCTTT
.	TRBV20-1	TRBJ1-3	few	CSARGNTIYF	TGCAGTGCTAGGGGAAACACCATATATTTT
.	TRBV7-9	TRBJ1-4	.	CASSFGVPATNEKLFF	TGTGCCAGCAGCTTCGGGGTCCCAGCAACTAATGAAAAACTGTTTTTT
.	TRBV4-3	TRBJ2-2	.	CASSQRTVNTGELFF	TGCGCCAGCAGCCAACGGACAGTTAACACCGGGGAGCTGTTTTTT
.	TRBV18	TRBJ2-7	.	CASKWETENYEQYF	TGTGCCAGCAAGTGGGAGACAGAAAACTACGAGCAGTACTTC
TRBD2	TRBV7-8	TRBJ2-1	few	CASSPGAGGGYNEQFF	TGTGCCAGCAGCCCCGGAGCGGGAGGAGGCTACAATGAGCAGTTCTTC
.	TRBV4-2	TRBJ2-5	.	CASSQNTQGTQYF	TGTGCCAGCAGCCAAAACACCCAGGGAACCCAGTACTTC
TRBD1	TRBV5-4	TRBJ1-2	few	CASKAGQDPVNYGYTF	TGTGCCAGTAAGGCGGGACAGGACCCTGTGAACTATGGCTACACCTTC
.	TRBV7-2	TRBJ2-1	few	CASSSPPGVNEQFF	TGTGCCAGCAGCTCCCCCCCCGGGGTTAATGAGCAGTTCTTC
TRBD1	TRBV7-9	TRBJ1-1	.	CASSSDRAEAFF	TGTGCCAGCAGCTCAGACAGGGCTGAAGCTTTCTTT
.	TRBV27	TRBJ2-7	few	CASSLLGPFTATRQYF	TGTGCCAGCAGTTTATTGGGACCGTTCACGGCTACGAGGCAGTACTTC
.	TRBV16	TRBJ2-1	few	CASSQWYLSRNEQFF	TGTGCCAGCAGCCAATGGTATTTATCGCGCAATGAGCAGTTCTTC
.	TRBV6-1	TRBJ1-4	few	CASSESRLNEKLFF	TGTGCCAGCAGTGAAAGTCGTCTCAATGAAAAACTGTTTTTT
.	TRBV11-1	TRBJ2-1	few	CASSLGLPPQFF	TGTGCCAGCAGCCTAGGTCTACCCCCACAGTTCTTC
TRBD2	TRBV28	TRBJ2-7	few	CASTPLGDYYEQYF	TGTGCCAGCACTCCATTGGGGGACTACTACGAGCAGTACTTC
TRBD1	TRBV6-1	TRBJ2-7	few	CASSTDRGAYEQYF	TGTGCCAGCAGTACTGACAGGGGGGCCTACGAGCAGTACTTC
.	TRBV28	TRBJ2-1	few	CASNPDGDSYNEQFF	TGTGCCAGCAACCCGGACGGTGATTCCTACAATGAGCAGTTCTTC
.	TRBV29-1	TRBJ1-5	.	CSVGGGNQPQHF	TGCAGCGTTGGAGGTGGCAATCAGCCCCAGCATTTT
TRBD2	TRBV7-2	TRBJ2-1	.	CASRRPGLEISEQFF	TGTGCCAGCAGACGTCCCGGACTAGAGATAAGTGAGCAGTTCTTC
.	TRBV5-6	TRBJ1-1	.	CASSSGGTEAFF	TGTGCCAGCAGCTCCGGAGGGACTGAAGCTTTCTTT
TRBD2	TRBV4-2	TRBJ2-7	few	CASSQGLSGESSYEQYF	TGTGCCAGCAGCCAAGGTTTGAGCGGGGAAAGCTCCTACGAGCAGTACTTC
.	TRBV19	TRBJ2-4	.	CASSFQGSKNIQYF	TGTGCCAGTAGTTTCCAGGGTTCCAAAAACATTCAGTACTTC
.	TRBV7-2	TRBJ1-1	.	CASSLAAGTNTEAFF	TGTGCCAGCAGCTTAGCGGCGGGGACTAACACTGAAGCTTTCTTT
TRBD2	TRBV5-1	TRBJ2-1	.	CASSLPSGRDEQFF	TGCGCCAGCAGCTTGCCTAGCGGGAGGGATGAGCAGTTCTTC
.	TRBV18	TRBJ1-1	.	CATTDGRSYTEAFF	TGTGCCACTACGGACGGTAGAAGTTACACTGAAGCTTTCTTT
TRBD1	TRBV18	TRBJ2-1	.	CASSPGTGGYNEQFF	TGTGCCAGCTCACCAGGGACAGGGGGCTACAATGAGCAGTTCTTC
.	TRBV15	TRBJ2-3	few	CATSRLTDTQYF	TGTGCCACCAGCCGTCTCACAGATACGCAGTATTTT
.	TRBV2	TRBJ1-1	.	CATRGEFGTEAFF	TGTGCCACCCGCGGCGAGTTCGGCACTGAAGCTTTCTTT
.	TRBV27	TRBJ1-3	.	CASSLTGANSGNTIYF	TGTGCCAGCAGTTTAACCGGGGCGAACTCTGGAAACACCATATATTTT
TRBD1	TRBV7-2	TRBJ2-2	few	CASSFDRVTANTGELFF	TGTGCCAGCAGCTTCGACAGGGTTACGGCGAACACCGGGGAGCTGTTTTTT
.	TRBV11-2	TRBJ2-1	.	CASSLAGALSYNEQFF	TGTGCCAGCAGCTTAGCAGGTGCTCTCTCCTACAATGAGCAGTTCTTC
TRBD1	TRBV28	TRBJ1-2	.	CASSSGTGGAYFYGYTF	TGTGCCAGCAGTTCCGGGACAGGGGGCGCCTACTTCTATGGCTACACCTTC
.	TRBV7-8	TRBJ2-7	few	CASSLDRFRTRTYEQYF	TGTGCCAGCAGCTTAGATCGTTTCCGGACACGGACATACGAGCAGTACTTC
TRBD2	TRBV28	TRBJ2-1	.	CASSPREEYNEQFF	TGTGCCAGCAGTCCCCGGGAGGAGTACAATGAGCAGTTCTTC
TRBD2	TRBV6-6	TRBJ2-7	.	CASSYGGRSNEQYF	TGTGCCAGCAGTTACGGCGGGAGAAGCAACGAGCAGTACTTC
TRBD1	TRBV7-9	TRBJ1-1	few	CASSTGGSTEAFF	TGTGCCAGCTCCACAGGGGGCTCCACTGAAGCTTTCTTT
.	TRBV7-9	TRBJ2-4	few	CASSLIGSSAKNIQYF	TGTGCCAGCAGCTTAATAGGATCTAGCGCCAAAAACATTCAGTACTTC
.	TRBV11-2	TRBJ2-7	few	CASRLIRGAGEQYF	TGTGCCAGCAGACTGATACGTGGGGCTGGAGAGCAGTACTTC
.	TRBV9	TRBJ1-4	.	CASSVAAGFNEKLFF	TGTGCCAGCAGCGTAGCTGCAGGTTTTAATGAAAAACTGTTTTTT
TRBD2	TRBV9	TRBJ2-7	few	CASSETGGTVRDEQYF	TGTGCCAGCAGCGAGACGGGAGGCACGGTTCGGGACGAGCAGTACTTC
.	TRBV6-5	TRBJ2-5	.	CASTFAGGETQYF	TGTGCCAGCACCTTTGCGGGCGGGGAGACCCAGTACTTC
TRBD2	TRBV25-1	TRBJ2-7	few	CASSELTSGKEQYF	TGTGCCAGCAGTGAATTAACTAGCGGGAAAGAGCAGTACTTC
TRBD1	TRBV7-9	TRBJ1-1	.	CASSLRGQGAKDTEAFF	TGTGCCAGCAGCTTACGGGGACAGGGGGCTAAGGACACTGAAGCTTTCTTT
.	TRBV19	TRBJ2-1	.	CASSSAGYNEQFF	TGTGCCAGTAGTTCCGCGGGATACAATGAGCAGTTCTTC
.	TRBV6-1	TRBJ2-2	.	CASSEGPGELFF	TGTGCCAGCAGTGAAGGGCCCGGGGAGCTGTTTTTT
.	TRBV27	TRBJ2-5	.	CASKGTGSGQETQYF	TGTGCCAGCAAGGGAACGGGATCAGGGCAAGAGACCCAGTACTTC
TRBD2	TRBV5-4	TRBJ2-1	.	CASSGGGINEQFF	TGTGCCAGCAGCGGGGGAGGGATCAATGAGCAGTTCTTC
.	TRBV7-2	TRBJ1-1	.	CASSLFGGRATNTEAFF	TGTGCCAGCAGCTTATTCGGCGGCAGGGCAACGAACACTGAAGCTTTCTTT
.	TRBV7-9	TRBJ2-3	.	CASSFLGGTDTQYF	TGTGCCAGCAGCTTTCTTGGCGGCACAGATACGCAGTATTTT
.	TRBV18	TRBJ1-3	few	CASSSRAQGTGNTIYF	TGTGCCAGCTCGAGCAGGGCCCAGGGAACTGGAAACACCATATATTTT
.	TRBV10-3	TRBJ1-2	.	CAISDPKGGAHGYTF	TGTGCCATCAGTGATCCTAAGGGGGGGGCTCATGGCTACACCTTC
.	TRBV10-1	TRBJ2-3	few	CASSFGGTQYF	TGCGCCAGTTCTTTCGGGGGTACGCAGTATTTT